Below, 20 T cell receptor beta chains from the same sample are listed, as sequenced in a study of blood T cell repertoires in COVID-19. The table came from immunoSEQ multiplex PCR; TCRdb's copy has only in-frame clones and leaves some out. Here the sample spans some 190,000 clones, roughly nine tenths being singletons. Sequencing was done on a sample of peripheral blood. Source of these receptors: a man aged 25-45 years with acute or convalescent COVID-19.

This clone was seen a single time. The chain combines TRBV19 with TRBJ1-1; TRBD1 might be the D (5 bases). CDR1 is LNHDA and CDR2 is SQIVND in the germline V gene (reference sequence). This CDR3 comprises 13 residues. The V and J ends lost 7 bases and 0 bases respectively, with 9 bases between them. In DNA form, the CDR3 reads TGTGCCAGTACCACAGGTGTGAACACTGAAGCTTTCTTT. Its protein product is CASTTGVNTEAFF. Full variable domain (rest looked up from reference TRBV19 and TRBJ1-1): DGGITQSPKYLFRKEGQNVTLSCEQNLNHDAMYWYRQDPGQGLRLIYYSQIVNDFQKGDIAEGYSVSREKKESFPLTVTSAQKNPTAFYLCASTTGVNTEAFFGQGTRLTVV.

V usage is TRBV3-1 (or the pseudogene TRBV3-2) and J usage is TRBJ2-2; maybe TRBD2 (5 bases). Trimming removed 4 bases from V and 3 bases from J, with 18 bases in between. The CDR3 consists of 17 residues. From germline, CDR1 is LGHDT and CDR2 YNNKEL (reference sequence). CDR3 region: CASSLTREMIYTGELFF. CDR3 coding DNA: TGTGCCAGCAGCCTGACTCGGGAAATGATTTACACCGGGGAGCTGTTTTTT.

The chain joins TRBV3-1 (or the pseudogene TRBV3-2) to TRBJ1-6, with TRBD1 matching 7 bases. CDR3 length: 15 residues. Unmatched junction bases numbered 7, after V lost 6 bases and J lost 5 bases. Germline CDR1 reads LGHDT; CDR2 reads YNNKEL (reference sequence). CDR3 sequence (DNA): TGTGCCAGCAGGGCTGGGGACAGAAATAATTCACCCCTCCACTTT. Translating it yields CASRAGDRNNSPLHF.

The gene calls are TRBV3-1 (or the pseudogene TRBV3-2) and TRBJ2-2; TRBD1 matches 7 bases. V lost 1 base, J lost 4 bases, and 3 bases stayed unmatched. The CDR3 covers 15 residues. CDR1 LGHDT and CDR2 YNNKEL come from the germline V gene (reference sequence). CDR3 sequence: CASSQGTGVTGELFF. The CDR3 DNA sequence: TGTGCCAGCAGCCAAGGTACAGGGGTCACCGGGGAGCTGTTTTTT.

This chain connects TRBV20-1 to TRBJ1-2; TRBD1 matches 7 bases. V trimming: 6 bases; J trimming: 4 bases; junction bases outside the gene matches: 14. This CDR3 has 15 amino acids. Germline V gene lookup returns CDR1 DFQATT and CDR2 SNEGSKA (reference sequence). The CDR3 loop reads CSASLPGQRTYGYTF. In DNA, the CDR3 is TGCAGTGCCAGTCTCCCGGGACAGCGGACCTATGGCTACACCTTC.

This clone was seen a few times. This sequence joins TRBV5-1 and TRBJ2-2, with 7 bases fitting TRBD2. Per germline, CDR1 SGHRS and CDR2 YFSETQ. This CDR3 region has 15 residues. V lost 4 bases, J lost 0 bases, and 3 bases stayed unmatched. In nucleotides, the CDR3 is TGCGCCAGCAGCGCACGGGAGGCGAACACCGGGGAGCTGTTTTTT. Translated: CASSAREANTGELFF.

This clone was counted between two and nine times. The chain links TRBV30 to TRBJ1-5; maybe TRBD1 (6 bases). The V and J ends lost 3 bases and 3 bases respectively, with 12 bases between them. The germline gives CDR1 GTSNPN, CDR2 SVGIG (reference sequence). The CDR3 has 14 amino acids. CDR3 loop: CAWSGGAINQPQHF. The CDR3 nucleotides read TGTGCCTGGAGCGGGGGGGCTATCAATCAGCCCCAGCATTTT.

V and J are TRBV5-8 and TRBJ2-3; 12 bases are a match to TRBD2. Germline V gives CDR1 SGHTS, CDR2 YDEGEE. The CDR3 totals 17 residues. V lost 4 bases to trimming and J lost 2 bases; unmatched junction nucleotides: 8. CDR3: CASSLMTSGGFTDTQYF. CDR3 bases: TGTGCCAGCAGCCTCATGACTAGCGGGGGTTTCACAGATACGCAGTATTTT.

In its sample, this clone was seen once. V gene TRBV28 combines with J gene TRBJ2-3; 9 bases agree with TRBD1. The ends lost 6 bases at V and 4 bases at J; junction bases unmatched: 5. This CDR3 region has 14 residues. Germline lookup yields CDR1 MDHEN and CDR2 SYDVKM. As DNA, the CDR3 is TGTGCCAGCAGCTTGGACAGGGGTCCAGATACGCAGTATTTT. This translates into CASSLDRGPDTQYF.

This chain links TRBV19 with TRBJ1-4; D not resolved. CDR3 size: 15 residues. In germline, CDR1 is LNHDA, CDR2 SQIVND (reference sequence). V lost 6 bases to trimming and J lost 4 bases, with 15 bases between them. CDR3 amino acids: CASRPILGFNEKLFF. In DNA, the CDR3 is TGTGCCAGTAGACCAATCCTAGGCTTTAATGAAAAACTGTTTTTT. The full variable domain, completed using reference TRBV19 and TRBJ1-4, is DGGITQSPKYLFRKEGQNVTLSCEQNLNHDAMYWYRQDPGQGLRLIYYSQIVNDFQKGDIAEGYSVSREKKESFPLTVTSAQKNPTAFYLCASRPILGFNEKLFFGSGTQLSVL.

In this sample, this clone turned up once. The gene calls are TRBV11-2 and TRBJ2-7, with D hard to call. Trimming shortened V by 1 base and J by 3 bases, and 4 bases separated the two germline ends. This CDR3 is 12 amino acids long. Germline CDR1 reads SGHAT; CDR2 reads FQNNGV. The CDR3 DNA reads TGTGCCAGCAGCTTAGGAGTCTACGAGCAGTACTTC. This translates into CASSLGVYEQYF.

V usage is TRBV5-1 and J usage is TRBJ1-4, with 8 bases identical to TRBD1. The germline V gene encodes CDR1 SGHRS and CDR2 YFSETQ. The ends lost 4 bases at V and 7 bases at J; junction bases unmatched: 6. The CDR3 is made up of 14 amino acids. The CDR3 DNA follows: TGCGCCAGCAGCATAGGACAGGGAGGTGAAAAACTGTTTTTT. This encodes CASSIGQGGEKLFF.

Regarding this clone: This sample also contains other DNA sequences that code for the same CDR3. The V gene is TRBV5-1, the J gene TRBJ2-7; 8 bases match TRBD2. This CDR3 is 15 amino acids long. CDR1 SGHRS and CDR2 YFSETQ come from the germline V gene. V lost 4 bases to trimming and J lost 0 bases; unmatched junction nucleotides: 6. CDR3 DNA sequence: TGCGCCAGCAGCCGGGAGGGCCGACCCTCCTACGAGCAGTACTTC. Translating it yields CASSREGRPSYEQYF.

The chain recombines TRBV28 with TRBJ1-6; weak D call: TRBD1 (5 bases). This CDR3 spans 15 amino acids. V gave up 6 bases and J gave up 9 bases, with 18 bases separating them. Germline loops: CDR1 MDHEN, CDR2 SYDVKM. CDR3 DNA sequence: TGTGCCAGCAGCCGAGGAGGGGTTGGGGGTTCACCCCTCCACTTT. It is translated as CASSRGGVGGSPLHF.

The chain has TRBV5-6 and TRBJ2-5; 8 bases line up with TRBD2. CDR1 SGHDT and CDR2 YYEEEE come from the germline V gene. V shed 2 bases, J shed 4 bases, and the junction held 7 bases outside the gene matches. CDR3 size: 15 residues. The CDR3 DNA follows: TGTGCCAGCAGCTTTATAGGGACTAGGGGAGAGACCCAGTACTTC. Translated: CASSFIGTRGETQYF.

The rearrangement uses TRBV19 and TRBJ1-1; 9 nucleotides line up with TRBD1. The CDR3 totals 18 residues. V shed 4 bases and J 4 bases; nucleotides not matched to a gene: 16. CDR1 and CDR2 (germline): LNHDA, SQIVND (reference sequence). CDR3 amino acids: CASSRKPGQGFLGTEAFF. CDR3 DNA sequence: TGTGCCAGTAGTAGGAAGCCGGGACAGGGATTTTTGGGCACTGAAGCTTTCTTT.

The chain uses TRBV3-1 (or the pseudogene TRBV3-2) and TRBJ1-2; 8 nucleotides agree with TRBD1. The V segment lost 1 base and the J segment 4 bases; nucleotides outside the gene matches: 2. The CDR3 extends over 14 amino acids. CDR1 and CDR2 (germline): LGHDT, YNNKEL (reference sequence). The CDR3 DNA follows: TGTGCCAGCAGCCAAGGGACAGGGAGCTATGGCTACACCTTC. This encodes CASSQGTGSYGYTF.

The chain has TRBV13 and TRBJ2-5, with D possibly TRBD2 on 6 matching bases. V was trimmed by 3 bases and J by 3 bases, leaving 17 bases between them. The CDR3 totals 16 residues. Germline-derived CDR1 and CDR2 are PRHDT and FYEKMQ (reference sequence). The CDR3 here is CASSLLTGDTKETQYF. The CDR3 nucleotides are TGTGCCAGCAGCTTGTTGACGGGGGATACTAAAGAGACCCAGTACTTC.

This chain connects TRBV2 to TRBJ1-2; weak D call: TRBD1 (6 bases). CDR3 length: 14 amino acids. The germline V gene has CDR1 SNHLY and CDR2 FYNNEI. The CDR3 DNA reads TGTGCAGGGGGGGAGGGGCCAGTCGATTATGGCTACACCTTC. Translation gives CAGGEGPVDYGYTF.

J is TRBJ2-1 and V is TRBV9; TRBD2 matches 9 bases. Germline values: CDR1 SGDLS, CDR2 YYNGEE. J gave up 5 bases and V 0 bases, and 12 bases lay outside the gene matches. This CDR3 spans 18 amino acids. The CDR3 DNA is TGTGCCAGCAGCGTAGCTCTAGCGGGAAGGGGAACTAACAATGAGCAGTTCTTC. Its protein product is CASSVALAGRGTNNEQFF.